This T cell receptor (beta chain) was captured in a study of T cells in Graves' hyperthyroidism and ophthalmopathy. V lost 5 bases, J lost 2 bases, and 14 bases lay in between. CDR1 is SEHNR and CDR2 is FQNEAQ in the germline V gene (reference sequence). The CDR3 has 15 residues. This clonotype was detected ten times or more. The TCR beta CDR3 regions underwent amplification using RNA transcripts as the source. HTBI primers were the set used in a first-round RT-PCR of the TCR CDR3. One entry per CDR3 protein, called by TCRdb with MiXCR from the multiplex PCR reads. The table has 500,000 or so distinct CDR3 sequences, roughly a sixth seen once.

The sample was blood. This receptor was identified in a woman aged 30 to 39 with Graves' ophthalmopathy. This chain links TRBV7-9 with TRBJ2-3, with D unclear. The CDR3 nucleotides read TGTGCCAGCAGCCACGAGTGGTCGTCCACAGATACGCAGTATTTT. It encodes CASSHEWSSTDTQYF. Together with reference TRBV7-9 and TRBJ2-3, the CDR3 gives the full variable domain: DTGVSQNPRHKITKRGQNVTFRCDPISEHNRLYWYRQTLGQGPEFLTYFQNEAQLEKSRLLSDRFSAERPKGSFSTLEIQRTEQGDSAMYLCASSHEWSSTDTQYFGPGTRLTVL.